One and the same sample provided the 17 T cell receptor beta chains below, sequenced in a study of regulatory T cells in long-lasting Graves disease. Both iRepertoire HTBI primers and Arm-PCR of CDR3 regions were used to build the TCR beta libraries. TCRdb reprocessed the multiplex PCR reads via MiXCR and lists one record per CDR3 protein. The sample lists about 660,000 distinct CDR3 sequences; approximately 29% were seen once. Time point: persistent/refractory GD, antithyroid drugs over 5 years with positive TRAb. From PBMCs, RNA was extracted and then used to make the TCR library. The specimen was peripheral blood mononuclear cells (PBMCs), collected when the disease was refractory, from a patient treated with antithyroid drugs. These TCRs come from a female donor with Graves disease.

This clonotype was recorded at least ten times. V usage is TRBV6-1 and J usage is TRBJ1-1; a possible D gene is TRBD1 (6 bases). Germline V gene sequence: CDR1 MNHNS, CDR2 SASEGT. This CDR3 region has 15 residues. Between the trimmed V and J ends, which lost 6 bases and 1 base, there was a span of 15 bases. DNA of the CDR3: TGTGCCAGCAGAACTGGGGGGCAGAGGAACACTGAAGCTTTCTTT. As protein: CASRTGGQRNTEAFF.

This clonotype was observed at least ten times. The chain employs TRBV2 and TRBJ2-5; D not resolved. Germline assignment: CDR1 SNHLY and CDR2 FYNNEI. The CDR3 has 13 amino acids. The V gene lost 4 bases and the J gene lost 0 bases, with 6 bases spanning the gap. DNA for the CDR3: TGTGCCAGCAGTGCCCGAAACCAAGAGACCCAGTACTTC. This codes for CASSARNQETQYF.

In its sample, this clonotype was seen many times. CDR3 DNA: TGTGCCAGCAGTTTAGCCACCGGGGCGGGCACTGAAGCTTTCTTT. Its protein product is CASSLATGAGTEAFF. The rearrangement uses TRBV12-3 or TRBV12-4 and TRBJ1-1; perhaps TRBD1 as D (5 bases). V dropped 0 bases and J dropped 4 bases, with 12 bases sitting between them. This CDR3 spans 15 amino acids.

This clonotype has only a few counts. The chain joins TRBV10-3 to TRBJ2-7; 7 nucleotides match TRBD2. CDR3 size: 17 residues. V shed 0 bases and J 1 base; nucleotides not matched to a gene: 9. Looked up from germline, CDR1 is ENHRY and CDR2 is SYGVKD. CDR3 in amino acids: CAISESWFTSESYEQYF. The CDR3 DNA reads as TGTGCCATCAGTGAGTCTTGGTTCACTAGCGAGTCCTACGAGCAGTACTTC.

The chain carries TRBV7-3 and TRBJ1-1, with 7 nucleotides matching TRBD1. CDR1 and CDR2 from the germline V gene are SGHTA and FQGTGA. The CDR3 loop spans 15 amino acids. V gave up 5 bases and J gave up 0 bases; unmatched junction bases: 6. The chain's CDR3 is CASSPDRELNTEAFF. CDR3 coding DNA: TGTGCCAGCAGCCCCGACAGGGAATTGAACACTGAAGCTTTCTTT.

The DNA of the CDR3 is TGTGCCAGCGGGCTATTATACGAGCAGTACTTC. Its translation: CASGLLYEQYF. The chain has TRBV28 and TRBJ2-7; the D is unclear. The V gene's germline CDR1 is MDHEN and CDR2 SYDVKM. This CDR3 contains 11 residues. V was shortened by 8 bases and J by 4 bases, with 9 bases between the two germline ends.

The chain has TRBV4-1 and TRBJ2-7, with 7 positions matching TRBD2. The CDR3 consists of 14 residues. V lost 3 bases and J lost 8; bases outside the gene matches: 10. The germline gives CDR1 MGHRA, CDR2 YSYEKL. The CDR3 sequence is CASSHGGDYLKQYF. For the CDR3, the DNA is TGCGCCAGCAGCCACGGAGGGGACTACCTCAAGCAGTACTTC.

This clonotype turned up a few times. CDR3 DNA sequence: TGCAGTGCTACCCAGGGGGCAGTTAGCAATCAGCCCCAGCATTTT. It codes for CSATQGAVSNQPQHF. The genes are TRBV20-1 and TRBJ1-5; 8 bases line up with TRBD1. The CDR3 has 15 amino acids. Looked up from germline, CDR1 is DFQATT and CDR2 is SNEGSKA (reference sequence). The V and J ends lost 4 bases and 0 bases, in that order; junction bases with no gene match: 5.

The CDR3 is CSGTGGTEAFF. CDR3 nucleotides: TGCAGCGGTACAGGGGGCACTGAAGCTTTCTTT. The chain combines TRBV29-1 with TRBJ1-1; 8 nucleotides align to TRBD1. Germline CDR1 SQVTM, CDR2 ANQGSEA. V shed 7 bases, J shed 4 bases, and the junction held 2 bases outside the gene matches. This CDR3 contains 11 residues.

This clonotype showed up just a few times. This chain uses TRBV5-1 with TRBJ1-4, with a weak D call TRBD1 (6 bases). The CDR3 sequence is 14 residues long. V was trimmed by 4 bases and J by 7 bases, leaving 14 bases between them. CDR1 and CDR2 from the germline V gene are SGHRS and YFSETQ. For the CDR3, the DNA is TGCGCCAGCAGCGGAGGGGGTCAGGGTGAAAAACTGTTTTTT. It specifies CASSGGGQGEKLFF.

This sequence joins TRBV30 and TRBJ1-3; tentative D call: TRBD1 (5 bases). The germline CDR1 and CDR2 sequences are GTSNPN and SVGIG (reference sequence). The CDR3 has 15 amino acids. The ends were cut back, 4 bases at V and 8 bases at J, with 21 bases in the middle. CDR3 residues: CAWTIRRGQVDTIYF. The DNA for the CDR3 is TGTGCCTGGACTATCAGGAGGGGCCAGGTGGACACCATATATTTT.

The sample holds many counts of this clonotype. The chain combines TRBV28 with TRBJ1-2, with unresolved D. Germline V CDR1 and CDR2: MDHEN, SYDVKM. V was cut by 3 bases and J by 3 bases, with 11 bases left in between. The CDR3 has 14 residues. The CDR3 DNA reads TGTGCCAGCAGTTTGAACTGGGGTTACTATGGCTACACCTTC. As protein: CASSLNWGYYGYTF.

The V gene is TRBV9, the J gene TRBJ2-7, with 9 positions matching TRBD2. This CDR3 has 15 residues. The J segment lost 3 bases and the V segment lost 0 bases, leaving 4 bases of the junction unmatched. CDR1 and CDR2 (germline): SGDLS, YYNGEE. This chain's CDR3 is CASSVDLAGNYEQYF. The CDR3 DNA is TGTGCCAGCAGCGTAGATCTAGCGGGAAACTACGAGCAGTACTTC.

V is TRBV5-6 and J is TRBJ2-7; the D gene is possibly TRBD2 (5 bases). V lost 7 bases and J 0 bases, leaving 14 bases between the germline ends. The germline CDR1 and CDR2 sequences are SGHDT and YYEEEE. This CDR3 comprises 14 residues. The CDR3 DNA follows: TGTGCCAGCCGTGAAGGAGGTAGCTCCTACGAGCAGTACTTC. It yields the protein CASREGGSSYEQYF.

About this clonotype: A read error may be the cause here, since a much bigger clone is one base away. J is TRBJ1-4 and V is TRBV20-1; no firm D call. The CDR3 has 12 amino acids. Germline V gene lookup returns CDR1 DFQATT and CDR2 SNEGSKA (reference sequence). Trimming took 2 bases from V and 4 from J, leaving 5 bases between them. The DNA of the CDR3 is TGCAGTGCTAGACGGGATAATGAAAAACTGTTTTTT. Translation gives CSARRDNEKLFF.

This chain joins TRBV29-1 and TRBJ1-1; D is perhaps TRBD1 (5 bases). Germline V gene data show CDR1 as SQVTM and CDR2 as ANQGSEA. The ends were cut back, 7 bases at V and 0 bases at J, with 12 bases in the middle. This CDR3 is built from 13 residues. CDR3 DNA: TGCAGCGCAGTTCAGGGAATGAACACTGAAGCTTTCTTT. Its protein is CSAVQGMNTEAFF.

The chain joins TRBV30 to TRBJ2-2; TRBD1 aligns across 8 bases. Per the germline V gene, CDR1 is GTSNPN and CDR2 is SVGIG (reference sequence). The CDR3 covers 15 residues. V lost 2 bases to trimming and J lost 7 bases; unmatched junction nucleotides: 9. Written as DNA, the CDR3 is TGTGCCTGGAGTCCCCCTGGACAGGGCCACGGGGAGCTGTTTTTT. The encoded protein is CAWSPPGQGHGELFF.